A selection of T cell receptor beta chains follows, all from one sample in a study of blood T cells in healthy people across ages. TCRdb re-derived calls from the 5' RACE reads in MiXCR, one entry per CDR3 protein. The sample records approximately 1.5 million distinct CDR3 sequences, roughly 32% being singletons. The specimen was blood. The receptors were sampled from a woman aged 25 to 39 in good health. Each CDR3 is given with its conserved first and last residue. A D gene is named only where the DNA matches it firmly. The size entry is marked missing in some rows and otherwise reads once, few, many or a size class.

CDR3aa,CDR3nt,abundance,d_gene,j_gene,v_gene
CASSPHPGQGSDGYTF,TGCGCCAGCAGCCCCCATCCGGGACAGGGTAGCGATGGCTACACCTTC,.,TRBD1,TRBJ1-2,TRBV4-1
CAIGSRGRSTTGELFF,TGTGCCATCGGGTCCAGGGGGCGGTCGACCACCGGGGAGCTGTTTTTT,few,TRBD1,TRBJ2-2,TRBV10-3
CATSDRTGSHNEQFF,TGTGCCACCAGTGATCGGACAGGGAGTCACAATGAGCAGTTCTTC,.,TRBD1,TRBJ2-1,TRBV24-1
CANRTTGWGANVLTF,TGTGCCAACAGAACGACAGGGTGGGGGGCCAACGTCCTGACTTTC,.,TRBD1,TRBJ2-6,TRBV27
CASNSVGISYEQYF,TGTGCCAGCAACTCGGTGGGAATCTCCTACGAGCAGTACTTC,.,.,TRBJ2-7,TRBV28
CASSPAFGSPLNEQFF,TGTGCCAGCAGCCCGGCTTTCGGGAGTCCGCTCAATGAGCAGTTCTTC,few,.,TRBJ2-1,TRBV6-5
CASSHSSGRGCEQYF,TGTGCCAGCAGCCACTCCAGCGGGAGGGGCTGCGAGCAGTACTTC,.,TRBD2,TRBJ2-7,TRBV14
CSAISGANALTF,TGCAGTGCGATTTCTGGGGCCAACGCCCTGACTTTC,.,.,TRBJ2-6,TRBV20-1
CASSLGSRDRSVFNDEKLFF,TGTGCCAGCAGCCTAGGATCCCGGGACAGATCAGTTTTTAACGATGAAAAACTGTTTTTT,.,TRBD1,TRBJ1-4,TRBV7-9
CASSQDPLAGAPSSYNEQFF,TGCGCCAGCAGCCAAGATCCTCTAGCGGGGGCCCCGAGCTCCTACAATGAGCAGTTCTTC,.,TRBD2,TRBJ2-1,TRBV4-1
CASSQGLRTAEKYF,TGTGCCAGCAGCCAAGGTTTAAGAACAGCTGAAAAGTACTTC,.,.,TRBJ1-1,TRBV4-2
CASSNSVTYEQYF,TGTGCCAGCAGTAACAGCGTCACCTACGAGCAGTACTTC,few,.,TRBJ2-7,TRBV12-3/TRBV12-4
CSVVELYGYTF,TGCAGCGTTGTAGAGCTCTATGGCTACACCTTC,few,.,TRBJ1-2,TRBV29-1
CSARDRQWGPGGMNTEAFF,TGCAGTGCTAGAGATCGTCAGTGGGGGCCAGGGGGGATGAACACTGAAGCTTTCTTT,.,TRBD1,TRBJ1-1,TRBV20-1
CASSLRTPSQETQYF,TGCGCCAGCAGCTTGCGGACTCCGTCGCAAGAGACCCAGTACTTC,few,.,TRBJ2-5,TRBV5-1
CSASRISYEQYF,TGCAGTGCGAGCAGGATTTCCTACGAGCAGTACTTC,few,.,TRBJ2-7,TRBV20-1
CAWTPRGPLYEQYF,TGTGCCTGGACGCCCCGGGGCCCACTCTACGAGCAGTACTTC,few,.,TRBJ2-7,TRBV30
CASSQDPGRVVLTNTGELFF,TGCGCCAGCAGCCAAGATCCCGGCAGGGTGGTATTGACGAACACCGGGGAGCTGTTTTTT,.,.,TRBJ2-2,TRBV4-1
CASSPLVISTEQYF,TGTGCCAGCAGCCCCTTAGTCATTTCCACCGAGCAGTACTTC,few,.,TRBJ2-7,TRBV5-4
CASSQDLGGALDTEAFF,TGTGCCAGCAGCCAAGATTTGGGGGGCGCGTTGGACACTGAAGCTTTCTTT,.,.,TRBJ1-1,TRBV3-1
CASSQGGPSTDTQYF,TGCGCCAGCAGTCAGGGGGGGCCCAGCACAGATACGCAGTATTTT,many,.,TRBJ2-3,TRBV5-1
CASWSGAGGFEQYF,TGTGCCAGCTGGTCGGGGGCGGGAGGGTTCGAGCAGTACTTC,.,TRBD2,TRBJ2-7,TRBV12-3/TRBV12-4
CASSEVGLEISGETQYF,TGTGCCAGCAGTGAGGTGGGACTAGAAATAAGCGGAGAGACCCAGTACTTC,.,TRBD2,TRBJ2-5,TRBV25-1
CASSPLGLEPDTQYF,TGTGCCAGCAGCCCCCTAGGACTGGAGCCAGATACGCAGTATTTT,few,.,TRBJ2-3,TRBV7-7
CASSRGLAGGETQYF,TGTGCCAGCAGTCGCGGACTAGCGGGAGGAGAGACCCAGTACTTC,many,TRBD2,TRBJ2-5,TRBV28